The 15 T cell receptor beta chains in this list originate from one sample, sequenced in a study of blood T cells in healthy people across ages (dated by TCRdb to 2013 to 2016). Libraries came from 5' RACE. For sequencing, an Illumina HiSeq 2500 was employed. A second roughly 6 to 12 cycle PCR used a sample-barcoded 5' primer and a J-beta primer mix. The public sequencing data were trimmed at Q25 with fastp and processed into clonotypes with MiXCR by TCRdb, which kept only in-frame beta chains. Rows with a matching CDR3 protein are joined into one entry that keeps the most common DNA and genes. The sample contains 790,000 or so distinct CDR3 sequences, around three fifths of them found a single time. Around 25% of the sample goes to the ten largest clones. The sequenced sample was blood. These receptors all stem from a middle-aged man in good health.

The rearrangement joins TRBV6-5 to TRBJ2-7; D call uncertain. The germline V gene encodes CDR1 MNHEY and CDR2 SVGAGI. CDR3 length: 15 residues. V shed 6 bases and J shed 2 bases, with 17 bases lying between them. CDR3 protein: CASRARISGAYEQYF. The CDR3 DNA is TGTGCCAGCAGAGCTCGTATCAGTGGAGCCTACGAGCAGTACTTC.

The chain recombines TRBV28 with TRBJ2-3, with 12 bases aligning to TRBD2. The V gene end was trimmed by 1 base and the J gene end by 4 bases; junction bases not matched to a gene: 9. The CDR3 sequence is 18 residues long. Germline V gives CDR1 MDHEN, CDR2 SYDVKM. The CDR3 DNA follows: TGTGCCAGCAGTTTATCCACTAGACTAGCGGGAGTGTCAGATACGCAGTATTTT. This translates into CASSLSTRLAGVSDTQYF.

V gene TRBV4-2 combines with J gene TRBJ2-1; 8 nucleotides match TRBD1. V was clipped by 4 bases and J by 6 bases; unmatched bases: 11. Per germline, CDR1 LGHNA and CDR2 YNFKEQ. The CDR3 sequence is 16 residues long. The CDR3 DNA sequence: TGTGCCAGCAGCCCGCCGGGACAGGCTTGGGGCAATGAGCAGTTCTTC. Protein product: CASSPPGQAWGNEQFF.

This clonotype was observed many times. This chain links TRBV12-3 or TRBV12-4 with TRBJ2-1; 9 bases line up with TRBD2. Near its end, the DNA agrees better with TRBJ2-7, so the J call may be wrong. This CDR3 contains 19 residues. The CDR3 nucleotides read TGTGCCAGCAGTGCCTCGTTAGCGGGGGCCACCTTCTCCTACAATGAGCAGTACTTC. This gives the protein CASSASLAGATFSYNEQYF.

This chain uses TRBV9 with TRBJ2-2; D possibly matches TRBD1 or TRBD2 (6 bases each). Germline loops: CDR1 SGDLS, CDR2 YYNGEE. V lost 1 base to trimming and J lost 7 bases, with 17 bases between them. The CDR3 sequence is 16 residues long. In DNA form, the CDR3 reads TGTGCCAGCAGCGTAATGACGGGGGCGGGTAGCGGGGAGCTGTTTTTT. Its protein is CASSVMTGAGSGELFF.

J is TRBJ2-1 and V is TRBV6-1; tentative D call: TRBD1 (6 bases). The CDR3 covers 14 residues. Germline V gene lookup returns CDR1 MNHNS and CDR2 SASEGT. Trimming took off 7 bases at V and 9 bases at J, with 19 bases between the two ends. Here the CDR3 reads CASTETRTDSEQFF. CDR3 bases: TGTGCCAGCACCGAAACCCGGACAGACAGTGAGCAGTTCTTC.

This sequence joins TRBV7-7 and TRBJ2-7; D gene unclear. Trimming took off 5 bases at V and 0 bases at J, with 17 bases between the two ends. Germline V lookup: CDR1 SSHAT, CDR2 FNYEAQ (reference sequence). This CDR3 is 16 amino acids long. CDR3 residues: CASSPLDLLNSYEQYF. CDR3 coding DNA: TGTGCCAGCAGCCCCCTAGACTTACTCAACTCCTACGAGCAGTACTTC.

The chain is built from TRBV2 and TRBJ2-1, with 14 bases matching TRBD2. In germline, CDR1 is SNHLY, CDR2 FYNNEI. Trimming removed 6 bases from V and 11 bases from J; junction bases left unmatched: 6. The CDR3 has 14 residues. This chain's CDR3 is CASRPRTSGGKQFF. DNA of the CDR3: TGTGCCAGCAGACCCCGGACTAGCGGGGGGAAGCAGTTCTTC.

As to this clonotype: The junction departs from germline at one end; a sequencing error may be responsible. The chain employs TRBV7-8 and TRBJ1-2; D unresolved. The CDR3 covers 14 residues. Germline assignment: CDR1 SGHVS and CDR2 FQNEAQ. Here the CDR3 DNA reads TGTGCCTGCAGCTTATCCCCACCTAACTATGGCTACACCTTC. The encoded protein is CACSLSPPNYGYTF. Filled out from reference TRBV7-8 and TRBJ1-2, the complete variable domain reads GAGVSQSPRYKVAKRGQDVALRCDPISGHVSLFWYQQALGQGPEFLTYFQNEAQLDKSGLPSDRFFAERPEGSVSTLKIQRTQQEDSAVYLCACSLSPPNYGYTFGSGTRLTVV.

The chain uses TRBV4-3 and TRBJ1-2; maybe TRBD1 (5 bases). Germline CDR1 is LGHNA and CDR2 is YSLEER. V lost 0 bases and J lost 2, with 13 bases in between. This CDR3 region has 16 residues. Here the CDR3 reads CASSQERQGKNYGYTF. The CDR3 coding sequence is TGCGCCAGCAGCCAAGAACGCCAGGGAAAGAACTATGGCTACACCTTC.

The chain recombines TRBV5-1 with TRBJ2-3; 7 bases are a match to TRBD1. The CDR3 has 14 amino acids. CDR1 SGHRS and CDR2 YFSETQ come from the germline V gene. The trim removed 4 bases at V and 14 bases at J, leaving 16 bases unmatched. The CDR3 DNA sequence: TGCGCCAGCAGCCCCTCATTGGGGGACAGTCCCGGGTATTTT. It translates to CASSPSLGDSPGYF.

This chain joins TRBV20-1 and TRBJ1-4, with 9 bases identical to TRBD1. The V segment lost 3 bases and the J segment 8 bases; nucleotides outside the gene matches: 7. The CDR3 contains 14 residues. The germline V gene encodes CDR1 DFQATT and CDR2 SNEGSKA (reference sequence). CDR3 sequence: CSASSNRGLEKLFF. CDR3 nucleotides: TGCAGTGCTAGCTCGAACAGGGGGCTAGAAAAACTGTTTTTT.

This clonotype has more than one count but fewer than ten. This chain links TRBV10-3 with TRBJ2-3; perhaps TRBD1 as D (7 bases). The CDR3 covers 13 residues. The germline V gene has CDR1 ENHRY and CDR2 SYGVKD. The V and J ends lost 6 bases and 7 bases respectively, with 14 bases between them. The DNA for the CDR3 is TGTGCCATCAGCCCAGGGGGGCCTAATACGCAGTATTTT. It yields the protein CAISPGGPNTQYF.

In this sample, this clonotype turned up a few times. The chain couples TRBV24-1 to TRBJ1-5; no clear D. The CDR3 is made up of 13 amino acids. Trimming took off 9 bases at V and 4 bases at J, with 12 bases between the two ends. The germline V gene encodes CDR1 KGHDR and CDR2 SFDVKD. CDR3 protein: CATSRGSNQPQHF. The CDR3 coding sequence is TGTGCCACCTCCCGGGGTAGTAATCAGCCCCAGCATTTT.

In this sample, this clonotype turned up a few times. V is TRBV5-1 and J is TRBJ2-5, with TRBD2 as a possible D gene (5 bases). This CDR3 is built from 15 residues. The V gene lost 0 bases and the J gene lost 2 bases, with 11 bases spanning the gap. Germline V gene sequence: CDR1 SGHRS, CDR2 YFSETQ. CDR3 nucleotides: TGCGCCAGCAGCTTGGATGTAGGGAGACAAGAGACCCAGTACTTC. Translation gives CASSLDVGRQETQYF.